This TCR beta chain was sequenced during a study of blood T cells in healthy people across ages (dated by TCRdb to about 2015). For the study in its entirety: In model experiments, roughly one uniquely barcoded TCR beta cDNA molecule per two T cells was captured by template switching. The study analyzed two additional independent replicas of 1 million unique cDNA reads from the same blood draw for two donors, one aged 18 to 29 and one aged 80 or older. Using deep sequencing normalized with unique cDNA molecular identifiers, the study measured how TCR beta repertoire diversity changes with age. The donors were divided into four age groups: young (average around 16 years), middle-aged (approximately 39), aged (approximately 64) and long-lived (about 84). To avoid experimental bias, donors of different ages were distributed randomly across sequencing lanes. Overall results and qualifications from the work: Compared with the aged group, the long-lived group had more naive CD4+ T cells, fewer expanded clones and increased TCR diversity, a pattern suggesting age selection. Observed TCR beta diversity correlated strongly with the percentage of naive T cells measured by flow cytometry. As age increased, observed TCR beta diversity per million T cells dropped in a roughly linear way, and a significant reduction was already evident by age 40. Donor CMV infection status was unknown, potentially confounding age-related changes in expanded clonotypes. Since profiling was done on bulk unsorted PBMCs, naive and antigen-experienced compartments could not be conclusively compared. Estimates of total diversity based on one million sequenced T cells were considered lower bounds and underestimates.

Comment on this clonotype: This clone's antigen is unknown. No much larger clone is present one base from it, and per-base qualities are unavailable.

V ends up 4 bases short and J 2 bases short, with an unmatched junction base count of 8. CDR3 length: 16 amino acids, cysteine to phenylalanine. Only the CDR3 region is kept as DNA, spanning 48 bases read in frame from base 1. Reading the germline V gene gives CDR1 MDHEN and CDR2 SYDVKM. The donors were some 36 Caucasian individuals from Russia, aged roughly 6 to 90 years, who were systemically healthy. Approximately 9.3 milliliters of peripheral blood were collected from each donor into EDTA-treated Vacutainer tubes. Ficoll-Paque density-gradient centrifugation was used to isolate PBMCs, with at least 7 million per sample. Total RNA was extracted from PBMCs with Trizol reagent, with at least 6 micrograms obtained per sample. Naive CD45RAhigh/CD27high T cell percentages were measured by flow cytometry on a PBMC aliquot from every donor. The library was obtained by 5' RACE. Sequencing used an Illumina HiSeq 2500. A second PCR of about 7 to 12 cycles was run with a J-beta primer mix and a sample-barcoded 5' primer. A template-switch 5' adaptor carrying 12 random nucleotides introduced a unique molecular identifier onto each TCR beta cDNA molecule. Each sample yielded at least 3 million CDR3-containing paired-end reads. The Mint cDNA synthesis kit, primed by a TRBC-specific oligonucleotide, was used to synthesize first-strand cDNA from all RNA. Following uracil-DNA glycosylase treatment, a first 18-cycle PCR with universal primers M1SS and BC2_uni_R was performed on all cDNA. The authors processed their data as follows. For normalization, 1 million high-quality reads, each with a distinct molecular identifier, were randomly selected from each sample. Instead of being binned into consensus sequences, reads that shared molecular identifiers were thrown out. MiTCR, with a Q25 quality threshold and the strictest error-elimination algorithm, was used for CDR3 identification, clonotype clustering and error correction. A nonparametric unseen species model using Euler transformation provided a lower-bound estimate of total TCR beta diversity. The raw public data were reprocessed by TCRdb itself: fastp quality trimming at Q25, MiXCR clonotype calling, in-frame beta chains only. A single entry per CDR3 protein holds the most common genes and DNA from its merged rows. The authors' filters were not applied to this entry. A total of approximately 1.5 million distinct CDR3 sequences appear in this sample, about 31% of them only once. Together, the top ten hold approximately 10% of the sample.

Sequences were obtained from blood. The rearrangement combines TRBV28 with TRBJ2-7; 10 junctional bases match TRBD2. This TCR was recovered from a woman aged 25 to 39 in good health. DNA sequence: TGTGCCAGCAGTTCCCCCTTCAGCGGGAGGGCCTACGAGCAGTACTTC. Its translation is CASSSPFSGRAYEQYF.